These T cell receptor beta chains were read from a single sample in a study of PD-L1 blockade in urothelial cancer. Here immunoSEQ multiplex PCR was the method, and the copy in TCRdb shows in-frame clones only, minus some. Of about 44,000 clones detected, about 90% appear once; the ten largest clones hold around 7%. Sequencing used PBMCs, obtained around atezolizumab (anti-PD-L1) treatment. The receptors come from a man between 65 and 85 years old with urothelial cancer. Both conserved end residues are part of each CDR3.

j_call v_call cdr3_aa
TRBJ2-7 TRBV7-3 CASSLSGTGYEQYF
TRBJ2-1 TRBV28 CASSLQTSGRGYEQFF
TRBJ2-7 TRBV6-5 CASSSKSGRAQGEQYF
TRBJ2-7 TRBV5-8 CASSFGRGLSEQYF
TRBJ2-7 TRBV6-1 CASSQNYSGRRRIFF
TRBJ2-7 TRBV7-9 CAPILRHPSYEQYF
TRBJ2-7 TRBV9 CASSPGRGISSYEQYF
TRBJ2-3 TRBV7-9 CASSLSADTQYF
TRBJ2-1 TRBV6-1 CASSGLAGGSEQFF
TRBJ2-1 TRBV5-5 CASSTLSGRPSGSYNEQFF
TRBJ2-7 TRBV5-1 CASKRSGPYEQYF
TRBJ2-7 TRBV28 CASRLTSGSYEQYF
TRBJ2-5 TRBV7-2 CASSLGSRRETQYF
TRBJ2-2 TRBV18 CASSPRGNTGELFF
TRBJ1-5 TRBV19 CASSTLRRQGADQPQHF
TRBJ2-5 TRBV7-9 CASSLDIRQQETQYF
TRBJ2-7 TRBV5-6 CASSLPGGSYEQYF
TRBJ2-5 TRBV18 CASSPPGAETQYF
TRBJ2-7 TRBV27 CASSYGTGYEQYF
TRBJ1-2 TRBV15 CATSRAQGYGYTF
TRBJ1-5 TRBV16 CASSQSLGGPRGNQPQHF
TRBJ2-3 TRBV14 CASSQVSGSPQYF
TRBJ2-7 TRBV5-7 CASSLGDRFYEQYF
TRBJ2-5 TRBV6-1 CASSGETGLTQYF
TRBJ1-3 TRBV18 CASSSKNTIYF
TRBJ2-1 TRBV5-6 CTSSSTRSGRTTYNEQFF
TRBJ1-1 TRBV11-2 CASSGTTGGAQNTEAFF
TRBJ1-1 TRBV27 CASSLRGGGGVDEAFF